This T cell receptor (beta chain) was captured by sequencing in a study of T cell responses to AZD1222 COVID-19 vaccine. The study's findings and limits: Within unmutated variant regions lay the reported targets of nearly half of spike-specific TCRs. The sample set comprised mostly white British donors with more females, and clonal diversity was possibly underestimated. Increases in Spike-specific TCR breadth and depth were seen after two AZD1222 doses.

In regard to this clone: The antigen remains unidentified.

The germline V gene encodes CDR1 SEHNR and CDR2 FQNEAQ (reference sequence). The CDR3 runs to 14 residues. V was clipped by 6 bases and J by 4 bases; unmatched bases: 3. This table comes from immunoSEQ multiplex PCR, and its TCRdb copy is limited to in-frame clones, with some not included. The sample contains around 190,000 clones, just over 85% of which appear only once. This TCR was recovered from an adult who received the AZD1222 COVID-19 vaccine. The chain joins TRBV7-9 to TRBJ2-3; TRBD2 agrees at 11 bases. Sequenced material: peripheral blood, taken 28 days after the second AZD1222 dose. Here the CDR3 DNA reads TGTGCCAGCAGATCGGGACTAGCGGCAGATACGCAGTATTTT. This gives the protein CASRSGLAADTQYF.